What follows is one T cell receptor (beta chain) and its context. No antigen is known for it. The data were taken from a study of T cell responses to AZD1222 COVID-19 vaccine. Findings and limits, study-wide: Baseline seropositives among AZD1222 recipients totaled only five to seven. Per reports, nearly half of all spike-specific TCRs target regions that are unmutated in variants. Donors were mostly white British, more females; clonal diversity possibly underestimated.

The protocol was immunoSEQ multiplex PCR, while the TCRdb copy is restricted to in-frame clones and leaves out a portion. Of 120,000 or so clones listed, 88% are singletons. Germline CDR1 WNHNN, CDR2 SYGVQD (reference sequence). The CDR3 is 13 amino acids. Trimming stripped 0 bases from V and 7 bases from J, with 9 bases between. The TCR originated in an adult in good health. The sequencing used peripheral blood, collected on day 0 of AZD1222 vaccination. The chain joins TRBV10-1 to TRBJ2-5; tentatively, D is TRBD1 or TRBD2 (5 bases each). The CDR3 here is CASSESGVGTQYF. DNA of the CDR3: TGCGCCAGCAGTGAGTCGGGGGTAGGGACCCAGTACTTC.